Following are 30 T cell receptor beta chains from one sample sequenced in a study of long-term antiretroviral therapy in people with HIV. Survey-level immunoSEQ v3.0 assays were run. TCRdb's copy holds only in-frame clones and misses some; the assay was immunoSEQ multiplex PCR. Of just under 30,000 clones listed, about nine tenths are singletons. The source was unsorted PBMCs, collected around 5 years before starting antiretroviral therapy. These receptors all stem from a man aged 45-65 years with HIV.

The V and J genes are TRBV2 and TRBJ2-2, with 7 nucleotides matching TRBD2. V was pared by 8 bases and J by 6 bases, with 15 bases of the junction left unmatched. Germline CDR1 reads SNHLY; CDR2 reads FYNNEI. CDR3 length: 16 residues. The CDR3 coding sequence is TGTGCCAGCGCCAAGGCAGCTAGCGGCTTTCCCGGGGAGCTGTTTTTT. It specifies CASAKAASGFPGELFF.

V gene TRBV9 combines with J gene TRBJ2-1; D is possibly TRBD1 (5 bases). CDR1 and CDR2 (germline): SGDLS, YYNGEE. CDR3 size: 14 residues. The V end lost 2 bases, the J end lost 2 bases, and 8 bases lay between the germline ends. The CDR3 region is CASSVDSTYNEQFF. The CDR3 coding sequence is TGTGCCAGCAGCGTCGACAGCACCTACAATGAGCAGTTCTTC.

CDR3 in DNA: TGTGCCAGCAGCGTCGGGGGGGATCCGAGAACCTACGAGCAGTACTTC. Protein: CASSVGGDPRTYEQYF. This rearrangement joins TRBV9 to TRBJ2-7; the match to TRBD2 covers 8 bases. Looked up from germline, CDR1 is SGDLS and CDR2 is YYNGEE. This CDR3 spans 16 amino acids. Trimming cost V 2 bases and J 2 bases; bases outside gene matches: 9.

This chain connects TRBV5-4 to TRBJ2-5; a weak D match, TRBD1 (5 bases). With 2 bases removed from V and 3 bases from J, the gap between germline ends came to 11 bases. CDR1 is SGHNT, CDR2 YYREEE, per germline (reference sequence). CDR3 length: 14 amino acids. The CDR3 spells CASSFGRVEETQYF. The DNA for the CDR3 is TGTGCCAGCAGCTTCGGCAGGGTCGAAGAGACCCAGTACTTC.

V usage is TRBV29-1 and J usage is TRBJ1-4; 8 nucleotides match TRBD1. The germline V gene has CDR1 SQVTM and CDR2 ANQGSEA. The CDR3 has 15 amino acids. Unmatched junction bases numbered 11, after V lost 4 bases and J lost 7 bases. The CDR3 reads CSVVRSGGPGEKLFF. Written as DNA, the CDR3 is TGCAGCGTTGTACGTTCAGGGGGCCCGGGTGAAAAACTGTTTTTT.

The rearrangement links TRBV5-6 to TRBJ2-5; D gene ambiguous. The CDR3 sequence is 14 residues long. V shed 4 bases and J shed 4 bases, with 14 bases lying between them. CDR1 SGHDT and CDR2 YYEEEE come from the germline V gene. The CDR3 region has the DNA TGTGCCAGCAGCACAACACCGTACCCAGAGACCCAGTACTTC. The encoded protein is CASSTTPYPETQYF.

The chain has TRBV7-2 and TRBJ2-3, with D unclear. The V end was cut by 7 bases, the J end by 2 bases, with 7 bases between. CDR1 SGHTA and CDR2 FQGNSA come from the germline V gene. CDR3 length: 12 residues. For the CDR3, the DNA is TGTGCCAGCAACCGAGACACAGATACGCAGTATTTT. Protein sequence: CASNRDTDTQYF.

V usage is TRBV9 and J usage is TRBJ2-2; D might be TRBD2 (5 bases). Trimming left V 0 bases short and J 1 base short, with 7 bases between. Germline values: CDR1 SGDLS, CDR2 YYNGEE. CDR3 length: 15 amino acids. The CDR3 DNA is TGTGCCAGCAGCGTAGGAGGAGGGAACACCGGGGAGCTGTTTTTT. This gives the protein CASSVGGGNTGELFF. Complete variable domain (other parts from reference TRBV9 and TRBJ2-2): DSGVTQTPKHLITATGQRVTLRCSPRSGDLSVYWYQQSLDQGLQFLIQYYNGEERAKGNILERFSAQQFPDLHSELNLSSLELGDSALYFCASSVGGGNTGELFFGEGSRLTVL.

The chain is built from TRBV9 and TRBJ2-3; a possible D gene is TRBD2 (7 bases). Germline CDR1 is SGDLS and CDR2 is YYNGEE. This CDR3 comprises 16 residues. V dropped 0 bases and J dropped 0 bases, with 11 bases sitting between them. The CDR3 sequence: CASSVEGGISTDTQYF. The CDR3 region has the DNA TGTGCCAGCAGCGTAGAGGGGGGGATTAGCACAGATACGCAGTATTTT.

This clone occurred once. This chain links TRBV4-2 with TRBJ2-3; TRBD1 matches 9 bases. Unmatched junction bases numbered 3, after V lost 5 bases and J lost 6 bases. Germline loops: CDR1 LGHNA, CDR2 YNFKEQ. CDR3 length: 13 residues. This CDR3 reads CASSDDRGDTQYF. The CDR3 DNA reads TGTGCCAGCAGCGATGACAGGGGGGATACGCAGTATTTT.

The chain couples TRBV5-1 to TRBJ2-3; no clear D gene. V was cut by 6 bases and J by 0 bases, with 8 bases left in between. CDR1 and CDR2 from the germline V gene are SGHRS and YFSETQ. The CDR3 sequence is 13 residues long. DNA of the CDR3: TGCGCCAGCATCGGGCAGAGCACAGATACGCAGTATTTT. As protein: CASIGQSTDTQYF.

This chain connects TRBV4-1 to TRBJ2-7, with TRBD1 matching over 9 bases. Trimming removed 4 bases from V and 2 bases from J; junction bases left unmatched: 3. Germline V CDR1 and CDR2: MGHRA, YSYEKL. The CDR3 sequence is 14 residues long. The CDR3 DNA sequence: TGCGCCAGCAGCCCACAGGGGGCCCCCTACGAGCAGTACTTC. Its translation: CASSPQGAPYEQYF.

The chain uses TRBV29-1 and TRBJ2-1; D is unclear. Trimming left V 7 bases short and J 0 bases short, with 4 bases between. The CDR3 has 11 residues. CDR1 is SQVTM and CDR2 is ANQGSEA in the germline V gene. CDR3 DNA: TGCAGCGCTATCTCCTACAATGAGCAGTTCTTC. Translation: CSAISYNEQFF.

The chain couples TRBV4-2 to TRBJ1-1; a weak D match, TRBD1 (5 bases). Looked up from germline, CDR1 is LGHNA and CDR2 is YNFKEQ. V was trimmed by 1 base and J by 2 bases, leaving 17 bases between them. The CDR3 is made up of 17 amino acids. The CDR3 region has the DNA TGTGCCAGCAGCCAAGTTTTTTTGACAGAGGATAACACTGAAGCTTTCTTT. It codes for CASSQVFLTEDNTEAFF.

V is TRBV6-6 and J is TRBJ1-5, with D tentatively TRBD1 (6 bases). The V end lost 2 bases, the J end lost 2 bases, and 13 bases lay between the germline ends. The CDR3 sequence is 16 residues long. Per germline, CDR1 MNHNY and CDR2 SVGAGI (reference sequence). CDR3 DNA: TGTGCCAGCAGTTACGGGGGGGCCTTCGGCAATCAGCCCCAGCATTTT. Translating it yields CASSYGGAFGNQPQHF.

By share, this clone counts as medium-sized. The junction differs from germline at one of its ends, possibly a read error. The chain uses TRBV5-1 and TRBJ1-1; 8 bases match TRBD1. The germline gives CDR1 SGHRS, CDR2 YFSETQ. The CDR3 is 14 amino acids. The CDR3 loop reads CASSGQGLKTEAFF. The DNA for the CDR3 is TGCGCCAGCAGCGGACAGGGTCTGAAGACTGAAGCTTTCTTT.

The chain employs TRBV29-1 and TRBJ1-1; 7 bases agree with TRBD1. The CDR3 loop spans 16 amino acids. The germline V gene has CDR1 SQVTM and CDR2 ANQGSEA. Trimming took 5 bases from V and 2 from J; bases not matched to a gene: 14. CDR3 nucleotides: TGCAGCGTTCGACCCCTCACAGGGGATACCAACACTGAAGCTTTCTTT. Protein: CSVRPLTGDTNTEAFF.

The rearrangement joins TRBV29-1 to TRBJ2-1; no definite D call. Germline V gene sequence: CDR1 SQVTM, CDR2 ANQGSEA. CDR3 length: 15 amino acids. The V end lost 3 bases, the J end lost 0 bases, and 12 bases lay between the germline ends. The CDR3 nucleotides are TGCAGCGTTGAGGCTGGCGGTAGCTCCTACAATGAGCAGTTCTTC. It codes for CSVEAGGSSYNEQFF.

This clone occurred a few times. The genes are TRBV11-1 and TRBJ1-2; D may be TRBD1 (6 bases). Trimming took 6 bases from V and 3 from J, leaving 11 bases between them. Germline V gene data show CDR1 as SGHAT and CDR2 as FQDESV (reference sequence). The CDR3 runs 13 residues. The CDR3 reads CASRGRGDYGYTF. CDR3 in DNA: TGTGCCAGCAGGGGCAGGGGAGACTATGGCTACACCTTC.

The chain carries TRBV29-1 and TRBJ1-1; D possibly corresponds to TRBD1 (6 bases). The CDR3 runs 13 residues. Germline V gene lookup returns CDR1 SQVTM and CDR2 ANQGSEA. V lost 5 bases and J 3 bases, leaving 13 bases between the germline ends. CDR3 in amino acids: CSVSDSGYTEAFF. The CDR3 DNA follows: TGCAGCGTTTCGGACAGCGGATACACTGAAGCTTTCTTT.

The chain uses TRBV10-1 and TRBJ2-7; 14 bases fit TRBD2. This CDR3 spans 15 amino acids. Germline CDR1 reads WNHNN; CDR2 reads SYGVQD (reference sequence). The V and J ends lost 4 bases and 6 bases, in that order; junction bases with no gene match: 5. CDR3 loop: CASSAGTSGSIEQYF. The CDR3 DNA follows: TGCGCCAGCAGTGCCGGGACTAGCGGGAGCATCGAGCAGTACTTC.

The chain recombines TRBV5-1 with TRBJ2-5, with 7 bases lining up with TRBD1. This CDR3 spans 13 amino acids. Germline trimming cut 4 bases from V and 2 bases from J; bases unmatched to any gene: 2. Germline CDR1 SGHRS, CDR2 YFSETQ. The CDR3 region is CASSPRGQETQYF. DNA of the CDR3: TGCGCCAGCAGCCCCAGGGGGCAAGAGACCCAGTACTTC.

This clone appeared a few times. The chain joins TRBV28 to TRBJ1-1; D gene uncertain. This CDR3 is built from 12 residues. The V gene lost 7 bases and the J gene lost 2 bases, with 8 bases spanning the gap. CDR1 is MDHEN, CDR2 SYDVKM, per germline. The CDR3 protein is CASIRINTEAFF. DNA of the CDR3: TGTGCCAGCATTAGGATTAACACTGAAGCTTTCTTT. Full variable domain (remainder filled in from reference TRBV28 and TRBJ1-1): DVKVTQSSRYLVKRTGEKVFLECVQDMDHENMFWYRQDPGLGLRLIYFSYDVKMKEKGDIPEGYSVSREKKERFSLILESASTNQTSMYLCASIRINTEAFFGQGTRLTVV.

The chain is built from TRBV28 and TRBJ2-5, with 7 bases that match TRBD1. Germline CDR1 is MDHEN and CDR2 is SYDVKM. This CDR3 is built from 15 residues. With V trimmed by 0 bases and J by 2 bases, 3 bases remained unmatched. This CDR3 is CASSLWGTVQETQYF. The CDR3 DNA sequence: TGTGCCAGCAGTTTATGGGGGACAGTGCAAGAGACCCAGTACTTC.

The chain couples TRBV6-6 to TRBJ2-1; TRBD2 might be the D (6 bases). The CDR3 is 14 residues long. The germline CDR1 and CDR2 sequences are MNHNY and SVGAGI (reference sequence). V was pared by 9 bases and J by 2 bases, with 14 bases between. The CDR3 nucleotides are TGTGCCAGTCGTCGGGGACTGACCTACAATGAGCAGTTCTTC. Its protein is CASRRGLTYNEQFF.

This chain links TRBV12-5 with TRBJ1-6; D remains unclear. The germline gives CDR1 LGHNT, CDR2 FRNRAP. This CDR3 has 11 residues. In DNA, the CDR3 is TGTCCCGCGGGTCGGGATTCACCCCTCCACTTT. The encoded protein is CPAGRDSPLHF. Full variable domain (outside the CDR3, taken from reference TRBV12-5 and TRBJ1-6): DARVTQTPRHKVTEMGQEVTMRCQPILGHNTVFWYRQTMMQGLELLAYFRNRAPLDDSGMPKDRFSAEMPDATLATLKIQPSEPRDSAVYFCPAGRDSPLHFGNGTRLTVT.

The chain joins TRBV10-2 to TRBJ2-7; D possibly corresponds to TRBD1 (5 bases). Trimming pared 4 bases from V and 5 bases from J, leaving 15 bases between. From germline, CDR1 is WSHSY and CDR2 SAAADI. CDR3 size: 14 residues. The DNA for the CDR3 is TGCGCCAGCAGTGGGGGCAGGGCAGATAACGAGCAGTACTTC. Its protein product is CASSGGRADNEQYF.

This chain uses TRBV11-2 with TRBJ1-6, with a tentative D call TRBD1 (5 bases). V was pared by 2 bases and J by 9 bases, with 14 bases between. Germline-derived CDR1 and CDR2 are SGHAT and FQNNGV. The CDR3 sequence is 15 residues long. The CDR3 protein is CASSLIAGLASPLHF. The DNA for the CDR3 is TGTGCCAGCAGCTTAATTGCAGGGCTGGCTTCACCCCTCCACTTT. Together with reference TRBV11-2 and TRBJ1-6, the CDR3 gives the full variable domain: EAGVAQSPRYKIIEKRQSVAFWCNPISGHATLYWYQQILGQGPKLLIQFQNNGVVDDSQLPKDRFSAERLKGVDSTLKIQPAKLEDSAVYLCASSLIAGLASPLHFGNGTRLTVT.

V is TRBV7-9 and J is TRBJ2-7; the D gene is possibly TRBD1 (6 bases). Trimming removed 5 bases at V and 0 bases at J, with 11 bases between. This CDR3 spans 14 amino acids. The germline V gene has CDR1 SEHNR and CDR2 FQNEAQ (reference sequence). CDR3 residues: CASSPRQDSYEQYF. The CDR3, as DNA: TGTGCCAGCAGCCCCCGACAGGACTCCTACGAGCAGTACTTC.

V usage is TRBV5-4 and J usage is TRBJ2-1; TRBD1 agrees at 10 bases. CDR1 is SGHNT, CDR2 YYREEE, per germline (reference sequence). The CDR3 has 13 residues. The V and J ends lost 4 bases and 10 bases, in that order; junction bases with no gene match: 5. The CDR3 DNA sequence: TGTGCCAGCAGCGGGGGACAGGGGAGCGAGCAGTTCTTC. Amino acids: CASSGGQGSEQFF.